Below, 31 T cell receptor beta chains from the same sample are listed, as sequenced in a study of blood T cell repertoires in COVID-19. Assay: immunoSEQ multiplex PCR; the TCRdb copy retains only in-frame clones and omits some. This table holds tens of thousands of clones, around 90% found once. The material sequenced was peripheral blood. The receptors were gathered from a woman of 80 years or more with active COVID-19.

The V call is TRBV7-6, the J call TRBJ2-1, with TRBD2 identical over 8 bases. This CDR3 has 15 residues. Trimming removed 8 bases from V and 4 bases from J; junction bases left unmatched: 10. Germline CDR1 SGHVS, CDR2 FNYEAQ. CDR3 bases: TGTGCCAGCGGGTTAGCGGGGAGGTCATACAATGAGCAGTTCTTC. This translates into CASGLAGRSYNEQFF. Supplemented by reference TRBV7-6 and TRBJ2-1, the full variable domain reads GAGVSQSPRYKVTKRGQDVALRCDPISGHVSLYWYRQALGQGPEFLTYFNYEAQQDKSGLPNDRFSAERPEGSISTLTIQRTEQRDSAMYRCASGLAGRSYNEQFFGPGTRLTVL.

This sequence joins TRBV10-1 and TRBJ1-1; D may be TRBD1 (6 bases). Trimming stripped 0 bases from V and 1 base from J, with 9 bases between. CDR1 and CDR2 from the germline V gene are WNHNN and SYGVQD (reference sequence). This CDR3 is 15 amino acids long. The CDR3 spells CASSESDRRNTEAFF. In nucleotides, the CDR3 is TGCGCCAGCAGTGAGTCAGACAGGCGGAACACTGAAGCTTTCTTT.

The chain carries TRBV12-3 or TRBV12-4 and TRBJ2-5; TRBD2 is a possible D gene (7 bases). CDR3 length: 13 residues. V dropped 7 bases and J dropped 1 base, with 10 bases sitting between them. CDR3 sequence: CASKGGGQETQYF. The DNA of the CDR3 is TGTGCCAGCAAGGGAGGGGGCCAAGAGACCCAGTACTTC.

The CDR3 protein is CASSLQGQSSYNEQFF. DNA of the CDR3: TGTGCCAGCAGCCTACAGGGTCAGAGCTCCTACAATGAGCAGTTCTTC. The chain has TRBV7-6 and TRBJ2-1; D might be TRBD1 (6 bases). The V and J ends lost 5 bases and 0 bases respectively, with 14 bases between them. CDR3 size: 16 residues. Germline loops: CDR1 SGHVS, CDR2 FNYEAQ.

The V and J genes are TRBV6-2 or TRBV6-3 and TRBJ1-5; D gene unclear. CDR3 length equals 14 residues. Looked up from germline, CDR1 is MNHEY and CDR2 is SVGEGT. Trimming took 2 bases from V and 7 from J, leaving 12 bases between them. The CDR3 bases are TGTGCCAGCAGTTACATCGTACGAGGGCAGCCCCAGCATTTT. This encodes CASSYIVRGQPQHF.

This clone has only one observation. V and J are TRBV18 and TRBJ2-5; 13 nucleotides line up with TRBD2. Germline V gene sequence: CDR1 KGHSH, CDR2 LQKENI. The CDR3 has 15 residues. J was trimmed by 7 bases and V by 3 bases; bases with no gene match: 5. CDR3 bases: TGTGCCAGCTCACCCGGACTAGCGGGGGAGCTGACCCAGTACTTC. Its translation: CASSPGLAGELTQYF.

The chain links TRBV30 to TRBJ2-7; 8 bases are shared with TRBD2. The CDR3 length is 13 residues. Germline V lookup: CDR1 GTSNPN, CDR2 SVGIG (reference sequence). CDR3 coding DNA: TGTGCTTCCAACGGGAGGGAGGCCTACGAGCAGTACTTC. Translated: CASNGREAYEQYF. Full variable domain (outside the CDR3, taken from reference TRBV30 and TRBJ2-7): SQTIHQWPATLVQPVGSPLSLECTVEGTSNPNLYWYRQAAGRGLQLLFYSVGIGQISSEVPQNLSASRPQDRQFILSSKKLLLSDSGFYLCASNGREAYEQYFGPGTRLTVT.

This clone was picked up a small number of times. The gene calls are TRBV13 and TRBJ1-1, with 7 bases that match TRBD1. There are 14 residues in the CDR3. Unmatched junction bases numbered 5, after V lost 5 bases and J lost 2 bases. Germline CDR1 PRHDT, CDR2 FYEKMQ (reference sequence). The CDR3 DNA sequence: TGTGCCAGCAGCCTACGACAGGGAAACACTGAAGCTTTCTTT. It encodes CASSLRQGNTEAFF.

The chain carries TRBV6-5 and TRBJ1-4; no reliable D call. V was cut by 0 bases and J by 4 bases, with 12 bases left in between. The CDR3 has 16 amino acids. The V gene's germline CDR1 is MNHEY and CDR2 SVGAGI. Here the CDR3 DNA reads TGTGCCAGCAGTTACTCTAACAGAGCCATTAATGAAAAACTGTTTTTT. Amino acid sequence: CASSYSNRAINEKLFF.

DNA for the CDR3: TGTGCCAGCAGCTCAAAACAGGGGCTCAATGGCTCTGGGGCCAACGTCCTGACTTTC. It codes for CASSSKQGLNGSGANVLTF. This chain links TRBV7-8 with TRBJ2-6; 7 nucleotides agree with TRBD1. Trimming removed 4 bases from V and 0 bases from J; junction bases left unmatched: 12. The germline CDR1 and CDR2 sequences are SGHVS and FQNEAQ. The CDR3 consists of 19 residues.

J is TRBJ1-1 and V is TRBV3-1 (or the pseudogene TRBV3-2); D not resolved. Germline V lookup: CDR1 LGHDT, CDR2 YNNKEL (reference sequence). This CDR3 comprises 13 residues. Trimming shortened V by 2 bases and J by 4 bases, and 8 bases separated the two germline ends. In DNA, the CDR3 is TGTGCCAGCAGCCAACTCTTTTCCACTGAAGCTTTCTTT. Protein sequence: CASSQLFSTEAFF.

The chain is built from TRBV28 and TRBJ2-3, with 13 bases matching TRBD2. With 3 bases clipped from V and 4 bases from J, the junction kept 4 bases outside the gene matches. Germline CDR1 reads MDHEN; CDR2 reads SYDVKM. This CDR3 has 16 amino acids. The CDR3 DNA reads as TGTGCCAGCAGTTTCGGGACTAGCGGGAAAGCAGATACGCAGTATTTT. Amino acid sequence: CASSFGTSGKADTQYF.

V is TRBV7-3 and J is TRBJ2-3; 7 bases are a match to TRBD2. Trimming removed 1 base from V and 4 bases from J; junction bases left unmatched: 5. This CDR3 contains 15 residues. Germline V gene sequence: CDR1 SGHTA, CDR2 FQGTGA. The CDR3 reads CASSLSTGGADTQYF. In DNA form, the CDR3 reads TGTGCCAGCAGCTTAAGTACGGGGGGTGCAGATACGCAGTATTTT.

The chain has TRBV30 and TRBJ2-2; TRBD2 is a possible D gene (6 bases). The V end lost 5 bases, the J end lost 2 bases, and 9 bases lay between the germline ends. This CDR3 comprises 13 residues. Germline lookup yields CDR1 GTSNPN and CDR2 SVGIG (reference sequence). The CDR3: CAWAGLNTGELFF. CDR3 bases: TGTGCCTGGGCGGGACTCAACACCGGGGAGCTGTTTTTT.

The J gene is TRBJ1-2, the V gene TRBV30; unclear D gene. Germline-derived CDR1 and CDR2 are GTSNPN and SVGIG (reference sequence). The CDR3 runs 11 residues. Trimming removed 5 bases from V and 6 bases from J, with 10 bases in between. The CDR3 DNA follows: TGTGCCTGGTCAGGTGCCCATGGCTACACCTTC. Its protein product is CAWSGAHGYTF.

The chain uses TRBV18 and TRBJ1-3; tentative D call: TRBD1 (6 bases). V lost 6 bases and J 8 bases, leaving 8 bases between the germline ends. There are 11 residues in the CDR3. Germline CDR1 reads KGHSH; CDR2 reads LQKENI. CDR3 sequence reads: CASSGADTIYF. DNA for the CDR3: TGTGCCAGCTCGGGGGCGGACACCATATATTTT.

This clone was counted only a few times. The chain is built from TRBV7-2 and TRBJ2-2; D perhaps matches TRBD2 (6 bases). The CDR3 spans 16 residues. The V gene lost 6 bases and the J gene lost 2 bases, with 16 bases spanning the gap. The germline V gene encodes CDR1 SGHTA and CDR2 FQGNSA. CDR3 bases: TGTGCCAGCAGTCTAGTACGGCGGGGTAACACCGGGGAGCTGTTTTTT. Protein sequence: CASSLVRRGNTGELFF.

Here the CDR3 reads CASSYLSVDGYTF. CDR3 coding DNA: TGTGCCAGCAGTTATTTGTCGGTGGATGGCTACACCTTC. The V gene is TRBV6-6, the J gene TRBJ1-2, with D unclear. Deletions cut 3 bases from V and 6 bases from J, with 11 bases between. This CDR3 has 13 residues. Germline V CDR1 and CDR2: MNHNY, SVGAGI (reference sequence).

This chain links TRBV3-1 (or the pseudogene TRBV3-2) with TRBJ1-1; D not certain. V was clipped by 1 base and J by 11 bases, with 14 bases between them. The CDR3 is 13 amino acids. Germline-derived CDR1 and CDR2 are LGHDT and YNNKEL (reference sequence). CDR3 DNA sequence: TGTGCCAGCAGCCAAGGCCACCCAAATCGGGCTTTCTTT. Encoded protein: CASSQGHPNRAFF.

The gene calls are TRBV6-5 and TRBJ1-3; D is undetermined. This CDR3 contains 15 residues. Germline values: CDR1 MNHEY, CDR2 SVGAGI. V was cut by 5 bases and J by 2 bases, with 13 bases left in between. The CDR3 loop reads CASSPGVGAGNTIYF. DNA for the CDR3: TGTGCCAGCAGTCCCGGGGTCGGGGCTGGAAACACCATATATTTT.

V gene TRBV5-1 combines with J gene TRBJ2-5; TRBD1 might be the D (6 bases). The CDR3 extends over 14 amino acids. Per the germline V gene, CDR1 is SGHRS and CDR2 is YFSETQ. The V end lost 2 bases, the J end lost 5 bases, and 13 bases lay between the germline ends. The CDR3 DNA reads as TGCGCCAGCAGCTTCCAGGGGAAGGGGGAGACCCAGTACTTC. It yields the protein CASSFQGKGETQYF.

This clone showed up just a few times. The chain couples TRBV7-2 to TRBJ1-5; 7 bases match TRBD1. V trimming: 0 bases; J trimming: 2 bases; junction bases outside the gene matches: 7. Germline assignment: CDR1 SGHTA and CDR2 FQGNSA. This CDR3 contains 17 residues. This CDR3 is CASSLALGGAGNQPQHF. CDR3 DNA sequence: TGTGCCAGCAGCTTAGCGCTAGGGGGCGCCGGCAATCAGCCCCAGCATTTT.

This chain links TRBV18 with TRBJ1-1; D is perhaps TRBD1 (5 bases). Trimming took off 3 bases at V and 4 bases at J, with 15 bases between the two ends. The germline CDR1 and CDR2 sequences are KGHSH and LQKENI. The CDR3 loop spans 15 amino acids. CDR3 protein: CASSPLRGRGTEAFF. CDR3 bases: TGTGCCAGCTCACCCCTACGAGGGAGGGGCACTGAAGCTTTCTTT.

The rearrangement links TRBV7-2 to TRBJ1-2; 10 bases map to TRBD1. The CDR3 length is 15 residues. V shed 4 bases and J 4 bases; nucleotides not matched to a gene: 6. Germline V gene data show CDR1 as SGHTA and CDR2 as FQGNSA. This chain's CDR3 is CASSSSGTGVYGYTF. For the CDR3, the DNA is TGTGCCAGCAGCTCCTCCGGGACAGGGGTCTATGGCTACACCTTC.

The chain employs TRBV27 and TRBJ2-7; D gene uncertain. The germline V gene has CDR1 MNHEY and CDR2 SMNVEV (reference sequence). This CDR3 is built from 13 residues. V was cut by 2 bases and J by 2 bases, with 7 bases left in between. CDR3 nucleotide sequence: TGTGCCAGCAGTTTAAGAGCTCCCTACGAGCAGTACTTC. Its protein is CASSLRAPYEQYF.

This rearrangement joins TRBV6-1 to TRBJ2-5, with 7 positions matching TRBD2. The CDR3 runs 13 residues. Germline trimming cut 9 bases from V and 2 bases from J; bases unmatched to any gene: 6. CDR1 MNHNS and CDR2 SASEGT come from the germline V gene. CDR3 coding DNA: TGTGCCAGTCATAGGACTAGACAAGAGACCCAGTACTTC. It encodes CASHRTRQETQYF.

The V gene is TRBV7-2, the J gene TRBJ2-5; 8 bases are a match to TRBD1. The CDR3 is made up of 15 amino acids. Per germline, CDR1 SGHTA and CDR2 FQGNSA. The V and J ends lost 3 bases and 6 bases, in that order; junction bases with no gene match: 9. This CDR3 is CASSFSQGAGKTQYF. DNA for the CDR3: TGTGCCAGCAGCTTTTCGCAGGGGGCGGGAAAGACCCAGTACTTC.

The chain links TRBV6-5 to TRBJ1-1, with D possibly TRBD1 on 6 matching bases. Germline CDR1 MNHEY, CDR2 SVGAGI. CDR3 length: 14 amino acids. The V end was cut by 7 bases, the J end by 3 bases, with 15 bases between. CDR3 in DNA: TGTGCCAGCACCGAAAGGGGGAGGGACACTGAAGCTTTCTTT. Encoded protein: CASTERGRDTEAFF.

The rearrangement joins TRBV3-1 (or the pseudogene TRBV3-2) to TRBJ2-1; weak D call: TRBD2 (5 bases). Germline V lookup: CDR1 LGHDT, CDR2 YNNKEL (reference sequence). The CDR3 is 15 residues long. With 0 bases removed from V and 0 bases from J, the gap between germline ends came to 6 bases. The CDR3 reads CASSQEGSSYNEQFF. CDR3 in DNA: TGTGCCAGCAGCCAAGAGGGGAGCTCCTACAATGAGCAGTTCTTC.

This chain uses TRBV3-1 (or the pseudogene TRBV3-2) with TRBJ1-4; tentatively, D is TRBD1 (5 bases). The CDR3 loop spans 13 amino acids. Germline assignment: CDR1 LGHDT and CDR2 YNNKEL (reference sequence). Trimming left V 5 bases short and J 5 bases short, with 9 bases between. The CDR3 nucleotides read TGTGCCAGCAGCTGGGGGGGGAATGAAAAACTGTTTTTT. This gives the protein CASSWGGNEKLFF.

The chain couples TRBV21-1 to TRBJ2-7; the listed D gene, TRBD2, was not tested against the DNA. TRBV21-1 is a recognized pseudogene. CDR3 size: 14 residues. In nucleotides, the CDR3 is TGTGCCAGCAGCGGCCGAGGACTAAACTACGAGCAGTACTTC. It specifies CASSGRGLNYEQYF.